The text below deals with one T cell receptor beta chain. No antigen is known for it. TCRdb's table, derived via immunoSEQ multiplex PCR, lists solely in-frame clones and lacks some. Found here are about 130,000 clones, 90% of them singletons; the top ten hold 1.6%. This sample is drawn from a study of T cell responses to AZD1222 COVID-19 vaccine. Findings and caveats of the study: Donors were mostly white British, more females; clonal diversity possibly underestimated. Unmutated regions of variants are reportedly targeted by nearly half of spike-specific TCRs. AZD1222 recipients seropositive at baseline numbered only five to seven.

The origin of this receptor is an adult in good health. Sequenced here: peripheral blood, sampled on day 0 of AZD1222 vaccination.

The CDR3 is CASTFWAAPNQPQHF. The DNA of the CDR3 is TGTGCCAGCACCTTCTGGGCAGCCCCCAATCAGCCCCAGCATTTT. The V and J genes are TRBV28 and TRBJ1-5; D not resolved. The V gene lost 7 bases and the J gene lost 3 bases, with 16 bases spanning the gap. The CDR3 sequence is 15 residues long. Germline loops: CDR1 MDHEN, CDR2 SYDVKM.